This TCR beta chain appears in the sequencing data of a study of Ad26.COV2.S vaccination and SARS-CoV-2 variants. The study, taken as a whole, reports: Placebo recipients trailed vaccine recipients in spike-specific TCR breadth. There was a possibility that the TCR breadth and depth analyses underestimated total T cell responses.

A note on this clone: Its antigen remains unidentified.

Here immunoSEQ multiplex PCR was the method, and the copy in TCRdb shows in-frame clones only, minus some. The table records some 460,000 clones, about 88% of them present only once. The CDR3 extends over 15 amino acids. Trimming took 2 bases from V and 2 from J, leaving 7 bases between them. Germline loops: CDR1 MNHNY, CDR2 SVGAGI (reference sequence). Treatment indicated: roughly 19 received Ad26.COV2.S at low or high dose, single or two shots; 5 received placebo; per-sample allocation not given. Sampling took place 63 days after the first vaccine or placebo injection. The sequence was collected from a person between 18 and 60 years old who received the Ad26.COV2.S COVID-19 vaccine or a placebo. The rearrangement joins TRBV6-6 to TRBJ2-6; no clear D. Specimen: peripheral blood, collected in a trial of Ad26.COV2.S vaccine versus placebo. CDR3 nucleotides: TGTGCCAGCAGTTACGGGTGGGCTGGGGCCAACGTCCTGACTTTC. Its protein product is CASSYGWAGANVLTF.